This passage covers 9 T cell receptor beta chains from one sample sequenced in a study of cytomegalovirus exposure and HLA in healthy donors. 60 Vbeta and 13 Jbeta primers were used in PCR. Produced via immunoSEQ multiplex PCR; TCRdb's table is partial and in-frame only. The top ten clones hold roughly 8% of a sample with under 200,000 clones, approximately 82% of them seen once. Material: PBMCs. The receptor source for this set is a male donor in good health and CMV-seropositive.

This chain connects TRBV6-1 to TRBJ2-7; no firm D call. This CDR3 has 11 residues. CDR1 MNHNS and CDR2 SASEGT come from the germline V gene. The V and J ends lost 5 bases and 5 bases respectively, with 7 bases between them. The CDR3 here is CASSPINEQYF. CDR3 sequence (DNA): TGTGCCAGCAGTCCTATTAACGAGCAGTACTTC.

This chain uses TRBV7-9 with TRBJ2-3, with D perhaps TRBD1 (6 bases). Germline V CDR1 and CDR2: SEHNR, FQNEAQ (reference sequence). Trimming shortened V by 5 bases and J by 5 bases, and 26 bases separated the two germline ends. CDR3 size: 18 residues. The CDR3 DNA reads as TGTGCCAGCAGCACCCTTCGGGACAAGACTAACCACCAAGATACGCAGTATTTT. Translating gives CASSTLRDKTNHQDTQYF.

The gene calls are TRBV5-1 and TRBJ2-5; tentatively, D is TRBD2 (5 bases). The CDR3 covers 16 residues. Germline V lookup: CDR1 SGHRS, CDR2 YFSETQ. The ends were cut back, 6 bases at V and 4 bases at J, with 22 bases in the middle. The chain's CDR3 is CASNKLSGSIAETQYF. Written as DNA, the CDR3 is TGCGCCAGCAATAAGTTGAGCGGAAGTATCGCAGAGACCCAGTACTTC.

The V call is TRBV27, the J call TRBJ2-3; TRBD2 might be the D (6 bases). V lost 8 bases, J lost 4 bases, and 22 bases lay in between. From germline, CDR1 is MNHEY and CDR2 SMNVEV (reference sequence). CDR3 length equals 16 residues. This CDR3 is CASYRAGTPGADTQYF. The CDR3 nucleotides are TGTGCCAGCTATAGGGCCGGGACCCCGGGGGCAGATACGCAGTATTTT.

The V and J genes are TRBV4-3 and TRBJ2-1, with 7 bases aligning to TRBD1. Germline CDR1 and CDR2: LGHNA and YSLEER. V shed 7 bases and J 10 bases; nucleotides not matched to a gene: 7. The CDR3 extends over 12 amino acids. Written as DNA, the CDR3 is TGCGCCAGCAACCCGGACAGGCGGGAGCAGTTCTTC. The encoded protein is CASNPDRREQFF.

CDR3 region: CAWSSGQGGNYGYTF. The CDR3 DNA follows: TGTGCCTGGAGTTCAGGACAGGGTGGAAACTATGGCTACACCTTC. The chain recombines TRBV30 with TRBJ1-2, with TRBD1 matching over 8 bases. The CDR3 spans 15 residues. The germline V gene encodes CDR1 GTSNPN and CDR2 SVGIG (reference sequence). With V trimmed by 2 bases and J by 2 bases, 7 bases remained unmatched.

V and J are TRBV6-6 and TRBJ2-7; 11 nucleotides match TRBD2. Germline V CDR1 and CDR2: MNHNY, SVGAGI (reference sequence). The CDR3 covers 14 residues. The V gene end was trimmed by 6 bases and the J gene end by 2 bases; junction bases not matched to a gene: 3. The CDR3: CASRELAGAYEQYF. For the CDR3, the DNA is TGTGCCAGCAGAGAACTAGCGGGGGCCTACGAGCAGTACTTC.

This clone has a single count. CDR3 residues: CASSPGGGYSYEQYF. CDR3 coding DNA: TGTGCCAGCAGCCCCGGGGGGGGCTACTCCTACGAGCAGTACTTC. V usage is TRBV13 and J usage is TRBJ2-7, with 8 bases identical to TRBD2. V shed 5 bases, J shed 0 bases, and the junction held 6 bases outside the gene matches. The CDR3 is 15 amino acids. CDR1 and CDR2 (germline): PRHDT, FYEKMQ (reference sequence).

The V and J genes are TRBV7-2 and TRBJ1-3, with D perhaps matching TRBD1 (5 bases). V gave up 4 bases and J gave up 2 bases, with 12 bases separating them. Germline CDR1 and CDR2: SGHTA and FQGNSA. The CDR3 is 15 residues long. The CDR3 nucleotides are TGTGCCAGCAGCTCAAGCGGAGGGGCTGGAAACACCATATATTTT. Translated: CASSSSGGAGNTIYF. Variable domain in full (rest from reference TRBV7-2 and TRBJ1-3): GAGVSQSPSNKVTEKGKDVELRCDPISGHTALYWYRQSLGQGLEFLIYFQGNSAPDKSGLPSDRFSAERTGGSVSTLTIQRTQQEDSAVYLCASSSSGGAGNTIYFGEGSWLTVV.